What follows are 18 T cell receptor beta chains derived from one specimen sequenced in a study of cytomegalovirus exposure and HLA in healthy donors. Primers: 60 Vbeta forward and 13 Jbeta reverse. Sequencing used immunoSEQ multiplex PCR; TCRdb keeps in-frame clones, though not all of them. The sample carries about 160,000 clones, roughly 85% recorded once. The sequenced material came from PBMCs. The receptors shown here come from a man in his forties in good health and CMV-seronegative.

The CDR3 spells CASSLMSLAVADTQYF. CDR3 in DNA: TGTGCCAGCAGCTTAATGTCCCTAGCGGTGGCGGATACGCAGTATTTT. This chain uses TRBV13 with TRBJ2-3; 7 bases align to TRBD2. CDR3 length: 16 amino acids. CDR1 and CDR2 (germline): PRHDT, FYEKMQ (reference sequence). The ends lost 2 bases at V and 6 bases at J; junction bases unmatched: 11.

This chain joins TRBV5-1 and TRBJ2-1, with 10 bases identical to TRBD1. The trim removed 4 bases at V and 9 bases at J, leaving 4 bases unmatched. The CDR3 is made up of 13 amino acids. CDR1 SGHRS and CDR2 YFSETQ come from the germline V gene. CDR3 in amino acids: CASSIRTGGEQFF. DNA of the CDR3: TGCGCCAGCAGCATAAGGACAGGGGGTGAGCAGTTCTTC.

Only one count was recorded for this clone. The CDR3 spells CASKKREGPYEQYF. The CDR3 region has the DNA TGTGCCAGTAAAAAGCGGGAGGGTCCCTACGAGCAGTACTTC. The chain is built from TRBV27 and TRBJ2-7, with 10 bases matching TRBD2. This CDR3 has 14 residues. From germline, CDR1 is MNHEY and CDR2 SMNVEV (reference sequence). The ends lost 9 bases at V and 2 bases at J; junction bases unmatched: 7.

The CDR3 protein is CSVFKGAGEQYF. In nucleotides, the CDR3 is TGCAGCGTCTTCAAGGGGGCGGGAGAGCAGTACTTC. V is TRBV29-1 and J is TRBJ2-7; D might be TRBD1 (7 bases). V gave up 6 bases and J gave up 7 bases, with 16 bases separating them. The CDR3 covers 12 residues. Per the germline V gene, CDR1 is SQVTM and CDR2 is ANQGSEA.

This clone was detected only once. The chain carries TRBV7-2 and TRBJ2-3, with 7 bases that match TRBD1. Germline V lookup: CDR1 SGHTA, CDR2 FQGNSA. The J segment lost 4 bases and the V segment lost 4 bases, leaving 5 bases of the junction unmatched. There are 14 residues in the CDR3. CDR3 coding DNA: TGTGCCAGCAGCTCCCGACAGGGCCCAGATACGCAGTATTTT. The encoded protein is CASSSRQGPDTQYF.

The rearrangement uses TRBV28 and TRBJ2-4; 8 nucleotides agree with TRBD2. Germline V gene data show CDR1 as MDHEN and CDR2 as SYDVKM. The CDR3 is 15 amino acids. Trimming removed 6 bases from V and 0 bases from J; junction bases left unmatched: 4. The CDR3 spells CASRNLAGAKNIQYF. Here the CDR3 DNA reads TGTGCCAGCAGAAATCTAGCGGGAGCCAAAAACATTCAGTACTTC.

The J gene is TRBJ2-3, the V gene TRBV4-2, with 10 positions matching TRBD2. Germline CDR1 reads LGHNA; CDR2 reads YNFKEQ. This CDR3 spans 15 amino acids. Trimming cost V 4 bases and J 7 bases; bases outside gene matches: 8. The DNA of the CDR3 is TGTGCCAGCAGCCCCGCTAGCGGGAGTTGGAATACGCAGTATTTT. Translated, it gives CASSPASGSWNTQYF.

J is TRBJ1-4 and V is TRBV15; 12 bases align to TRBD1. CDR1 is LNHNV, CDR2 YYDKDF, per germline (reference sequence). The CDR3 sequence is 16 residues long. J lost 17 bases, V lost 0 bases, and 13 bases had no gene match. CDR3 residues: CATSRDLQGQGAPIFF. As DNA, the CDR3 is TGTGCCACCAGCAGAGACCTACAGGGACAGGGGGCTCCCATATTTTTT.

The rearrangement links TRBV19 to TRBJ2-7; tentative D call: TRBD2 (6 bases). The CDR3 is 16 amino acids. Looked up from germline, CDR1 is LNHDA and CDR2 is SQIVND (reference sequence). V lost 3 bases and J 1 base, leaving 16 bases between the germline ends. Here the CDR3 DNA reads TGTGCCAGTAGTATCAATCATCAGGAGGGATCCTACGAGCAGTACTTC. Residues: CASSINHQEGSYEQYF.

The gene calls are TRBV28 and TRBJ2-2, with 7 positions matching TRBD2. Germline CDR1 reads MDHEN; CDR2 reads SYDVKM. The CDR3 length is 15 residues. Losses at the gene ends were 7 bases for V and 5 bases for J; bases not matched to a gene: 10. The CDR3 coding sequence is TGTGCCAGCACCTCCTGGGGGGGATTGACCGGGGAGCTGTTTTTT. Amino acids: CASTSWGGLTGELFF.

The chain couples TRBV6-5 to TRBJ2-3; 7 bases are a match to TRBD1. This CDR3 is built from 14 residues. The V segment lost 5 bases and the J segment 2 bases; nucleotides outside the gene matches: 4. Germline V gene sequence: CDR1 MNHEY, CDR2 SVGAGI. In DNA, the CDR3 is TGTGCCAGCAGTCTAACAGGGGACACAGATACGCAGTATTTT. Its protein is CASSLTGDTDTQYF.

This clone was picked up a small number of times. The chain is built from TRBV7-9 and TRBJ1-2; D is unresolved. The CDR3 spans 11 residues. The V gene lost 6 bases and the J gene lost 7 bases, with 9 bases spanning the gap. Germline loops: CDR1 SEHNR, CDR2 FQNEAQ (reference sequence). CDR3 amino acids: CASSPLVGYTF. The DNA for the CDR3 is TGTGCCAGCAGTCCTTTAGTTGGCTACACCTTC.

The chain joins TRBV5-1 to TRBJ2-7; D is ambiguous. The V and J ends lost 0 bases and 2 bases respectively, with 9 bases between them. This CDR3 spans 14 amino acids. Germline loops: CDR1 SGHRS, CDR2 YFSETQ. The CDR3 DNA is TGCGCCAGCAGCTTGGCTATCCCGACCTACGAGCAGTACTTC. It yields the protein CASSLAIPTYEQYF. The variable domain in full, with the rest retrieved from reference TRBV5-1 and TRBJ2-7, is KAGVTQTPRYLIKTRGQQVTLSCSPISGHRSVSWYQQTPGQGLQFLFEYFSETQRNKGNFPGRFSGRQFSNSRSEMNVSTLELGDSALYLCASSLAIPTYEQYFGPGTRLTVT.

The chain couples TRBV2 to TRBJ2-5; 7 bases align to TRBD2. Trimming removed 7 bases from V and 5 bases from J; junction bases left unmatched: 13. The CDR3 loop spans 15 amino acids. Germline V gene data show CDR1 as SNHLY and CDR2 as FYNNEI. In DNA, the CDR3 is TGTGCCAGCAAGAGGGACTACGATAGCAGGGAGACCCAGTACTTC. As protein: CASKRDYDSRETQYF.

The chain couples TRBV27 to TRBJ2-1; possibly TRBD2 for D (6 bases). Trimming pared 4 bases from V and 8 bases from J, leaving 21 bases between. Germline loops: CDR1 MNHEY, CDR2 SMNVEV (reference sequence). The CDR3 contains 16 residues. The CDR3 nucleotides are TGTGCCAGCAGTTCCGGGGGTATGGGAATTGGGCATGAGCAGTTCTTC. Amino acids: CASSSGGMGIGHEQFF.

V usage is TRBV9 and J usage is TRBJ1-1, with unresolved D. The ends were cut back, 0 bases at V and 2 bases at J, with 17 bases in the middle. The CDR3 runs 17 residues. CDR1 is SGDLS and CDR2 is YYNGEE in the germline V gene. CDR3 sequence: CASSVDNPGGVNTEAFF. DNA for the CDR3: TGTGCCAGCAGCGTAGATAATCCGGGAGGAGTTAACACTGAAGCTTTCTTT.

The rearrangement uses TRBV5-6 and TRBJ2-7, with TRBD1 matching 9 bases. Germline V gives CDR1 SGHDT, CDR2 YYEEEE. With 4 bases clipped from V and 0 bases from J, the junction kept 2 bases outside the gene matches. The CDR3 spans 14 residues. The CDR3 is CASSHRGPSYEQYF. The CDR3 coding sequence is TGTGCCAGCAGCCACAGGGGGCCCTCCTACGAGCAGTACTTC.

DNA for the CDR3: TGCAGCGTGGGTGGAACTAGCGGGATCTACGAGCAGTACTTC. The encoded protein is CSVGGTSGIYEQYF. The rearrangement joins TRBV29-1 to TRBJ2-7, with 10 bases matching TRBD2. The CDR3 runs 14 residues. Germline V CDR1 and CDR2: SQVTM, ANQGSEA. The V and J ends lost 6 bases and 3 bases, in that order; junction bases with no gene match: 8.